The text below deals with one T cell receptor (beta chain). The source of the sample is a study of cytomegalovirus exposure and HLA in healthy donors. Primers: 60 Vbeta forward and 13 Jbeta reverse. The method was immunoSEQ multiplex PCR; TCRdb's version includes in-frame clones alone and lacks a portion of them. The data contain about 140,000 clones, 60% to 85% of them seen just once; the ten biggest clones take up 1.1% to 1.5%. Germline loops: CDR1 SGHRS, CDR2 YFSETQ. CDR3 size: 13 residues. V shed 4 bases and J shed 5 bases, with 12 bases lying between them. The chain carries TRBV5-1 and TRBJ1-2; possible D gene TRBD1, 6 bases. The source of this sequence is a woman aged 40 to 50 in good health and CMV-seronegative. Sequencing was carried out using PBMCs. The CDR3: CASSLGTTYGYTF. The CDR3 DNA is TGCGCCAGCAGCCTCGGGACAACTTATGGCTACACCTTC.